These 23 T cell receptor beta chains were all obtained from the same sample, sequenced in a study of T cells in Graves' hyperthyroidism and ophthalmopathy. It was RNA transcripts that yielded the amplified TCR beta CDR3 regions. In the first-round RT-PCR of the TCR CDR3, the HTBI primer set was used. TCRdb itself ran the multiplex PCR reads through MiXCR, one entry per CDR3 protein. The data contain 660,000 or so distinct CDR3 sequences, less than 45% of them singletons. The sample taken for sequencing was peripheral blood or thyroid tissue (not recorded which). These receptors all come from an adult man with Graves' disease, either hyperthyroidism or ophthalmopathy (not recorded which).

This rearrangement joins TRBV6-4 to TRBJ1-2; D not certain. The ends were cut back, 3 bases at V and 2 bases at J, with 7 bases in the middle. This CDR3 spans 13 amino acids. Germline-derived CDR1 and CDR2 are MRHNA and SNTAGT. The CDR3 protein is CASSDQWNYGYTF. In DNA form, the CDR3 reads TGTGCCAGCAGTGATCAGTGGAACTATGGCTACACCTTC.

The rearrangement uses TRBV5-5 and TRBJ1-1; D unclear. The CDR3 is 14 residues long. V was pared by 4 bases and J by 5 bases, with 15 bases between. Germline loops: CDR1 SGHKS, CDR2 YYEKEE (reference sequence). The CDR3 DNA reads as TGTGCCAGCAGCGGGGAGGTTCGTGGGACTGAAGCTTTCTTT. It yields the protein CASSGEVRGTEAFF.

A word on this clonotype: A clone one base away is much larger, so this may be a read error. V gene TRBV29-1 combines with J gene TRBJ2-7; D is perhaps TRBD1 (7 bases). The length of the CDR3 is 12 residues. Trimming shortened V by 5 bases and J by 3 bases, and 11 bases separated the two germline ends. Germline V gives CDR1 SQVTM, CDR2 ANQGSEA. In nucleotides, the CDR3 is TGCAGCGTTCCGGGGGACAGCTACGAGCAGTACTTC. Translation: CSVPGDSYEQYF.

This chain uses TRBV5-1 with TRBJ1-3; possibly TRBD1 for D (6 bases). This CDR3 is 16 amino acids long. The V gene lost 0 bases and the J gene lost 4 bases, with 14 bases spanning the gap. Germline CDR1 reads SGHRS; CDR2 reads YFSETQ. The CDR3 nucleotides are TGCGCCAGCAGCTTGGGAGGCCCAGGGACAGGAAACACCATATATTTT. Translated, it gives CASSLGGPGTGNTIYF.

V gene TRBV25-1 combines with J gene TRBJ2-5, with 15 bases matching TRBD2. This CDR3 region has 18 residues. V was pared by 4 bases and J by 5 bases, with 11 bases of the junction left unmatched. Germline CDR1 reads MGHDK; CDR2 reads SYGVNS. In DNA form, the CDR3 reads TGTGCCAGCAGTGCTACCCCGGGACTAGCGGGGGGTTTTGAGACCCAGTACTTC. Its protein is CASSATPGLAGGFETQYF. The whole variable domain, remainder taken from reference TRBV25-1 and TRBJ2-5, is EADIYQTPRYLVIGTGKKITLECSQTMGHDKMYWYQQDPGMELHLIHYSYGVNSTEKGDLSSESTVSRIRTEHFPLTLESARPSHTSQYLCASSATPGLAGGFETQYFGPGTRLLVL.

The rearrangement uses TRBV29-1 and TRBJ2-7, with no clear D. Looked up from germline, CDR1 is SQVTM and CDR2 is ANQGSEA. Between the trimmed V and J ends, which lost 7 bases and 1 base, there was a span of 17 bases. The length of the CDR3 is 14 residues. The CDR3 spells CSALRTVGSYEQYF. The CDR3 bases are TGCAGCGCCCTGAGGACGGTGGGGTCCTACGAGCAGTACTTC.

The chain is built from TRBV11-2 and TRBJ2-5; 11 bases line up with TRBD2. CDR3 length: 16 residues. CDR1 SGHAT and CDR2 FQNNGV come from the germline V gene. J gave up 2 bases and V 5 bases, and 7 bases lay outside the gene matches. DNA for the CDR3: TGTGCCAGCAGCCCGAATCGACTAGCGGGACAAGAGACCCAGTACTTC. Amino acids: CASSPNRLAGQETQYF.

This clonotype was seen just once. The chain couples TRBV19 to TRBJ2-7; 9 bases fit TRBD1. The CDR3 runs 14 residues. The germline CDR1 and CDR2 sequences are LNHDA and SQIVND (reference sequence). With V trimmed by 7 bases and J by 6 bases, 10 bases remained unmatched. This chain's CDR3 is CASNEGQGFGEQYF. The CDR3 DNA sequence: TGTGCCAGTAACGAGGGACAGGGTTTTGGCGAGCAGTACTTC.

The V and J genes are TRBV29-1 and TRBJ2-5; 9 bases align to TRBD2. This CDR3 contains 15 residues. Unmatched junction bases numbered 7, after V lost 4 bases and J lost 1 base. Germline values: CDR1 SQVTM, CDR2 ANQGSEA. The CDR3 sequence: CSVVGASGAQETQYF. CDR3 nucleotides: TGCAGCGTTGTAGGGGCTAGCGGGGCCCAAGAGACCCAGTACTTC.

The V gene is TRBV7-6, the J gene TRBJ1-5; D gene ambiguous. Trimming took 1 base from V and 14 from J, leaving 9 bases between them. Germline lookup yields CDR1 SGHVS and CDR2 FNYEAQ. This CDR3 region has 11 residues. In nucleotides, the CDR3 is TGTGCCAGCAGCTTAGATGAAGACGAGCATTTT. This sequence encodes CASSLDEDEHF.

This clonotype has just a few counts. The chain links TRBV20-1 to TRBJ1-5; 7 bases fit TRBD1. Germline CDR1 reads DFQATT; CDR2 reads SNEGSKA (reference sequence). V gave up 7 bases and J gave up 2 bases; unmatched junction bases: 5. This CDR3 spans 13 amino acids. DNA of the CDR3: TGCAGTGGAATAACAGGGGGCAATCAGCCCCAGCATTTT. Translation gives CSGITGGNQPQHF.

The CDR3 DNA reads TGCAGCGTTGGGTACGGACAGGGGGCCGACGAGCAGTACTTC. Translation gives CSVGYGQGADEQYF. The chain has TRBV29-1 and TRBJ2-7, with 11 bases fitting TRBD1. Trimming at V came to 4 bases and at J to 5 bases, leaving 7 bases not matched to a gene. This CDR3 contains 14 residues. Germline CDR1 reads SQVTM; CDR2 reads ANQGSEA.

This clonotype was seen many times. The rearrangement joins TRBV29-1 to TRBJ1-3; D ambiguous. Trimming took off 7 bases at V and 0 bases at J, with 16 bases between the two ends. Germline V gene sequence: CDR1 SQVTM, CDR2 ANQGSEA. The CDR3 sequence is 15 residues long. CDR3 residues: CSARFVSLSGNTIYF. The CDR3 DNA follows: TGCAGCGCCCGGTTCGTCAGCCTCTCTGGAAACACCATATATTTT.

The V and J genes are TRBV7-8 and TRBJ2-6; no firm D call. This CDR3 comprises 14 residues. Trimming pared 5 bases from V and 4 bases from J, leaving 9 bases between. The germline V gene has CDR1 SGHVS and CDR2 FQNEAQ. The CDR3 bases are TGTGCCAGCAGCACTTCTCCCGGGGCCAACGTCCTGACTTTC. It codes for CASSTSPGANVLTF.

This clonotype was seen many times. In DNA, the CDR3 is TGCAGCGTGGGACAGGGGGCGGACACTGAAGCTTTCTTT. Its protein product is CSVGQGADTEAFF. This sequence joins TRBV29-1 and TRBJ1-1; 12 bases agree with TRBD1. The germline CDR1 and CDR2 sequences are SQVTM and ANQGSEA. This CDR3 contains 13 residues. Losses at the gene ends were 6 bases for V and 3 bases for J; bases not matched to a gene: 2.

Concerning this clonotype: One end of the junction is discordant with germline, which a read error may explain. The V and J genes are TRBV10-3 and TRBJ1-2; no reliable D call. The germline gives CDR1 ENHRY, CDR2 SYGVKD. This CDR3 is 15 amino acids long. CDR3 residues: CASSLVTNVNYGYTF. For the CDR3, the DNA is TGTGCCAGCAGTTTAGTGACTAATGTTAACTATGGCTACACCTTC.

This clonotype was counted many times. The chain recombines TRBV2 with TRBJ1-5; D might be TRBD1 (6 bases). Germline CDR1 reads SNHLY; CDR2 reads FYNNEI. The CDR3 totals 15 residues. With 6 bases removed from V and 1 base from J, the gap between germline ends came to 13 bases. The CDR3 coding sequence is TGTGCCAGCAGCCACAGGGAAGCGAGCAATCAGCCCCAGCATTTT. Translating it yields CASSHREASNQPQHF.

The V gene is TRBV20-1, the J gene TRBJ1-5, with D possibly being TRBD1 (5 bases). The CDR3 runs to 15 residues. CDR1 and CDR2 (germline): DFQATT, SNEGSKA (reference sequence). The CDR3 region has the DNA TGCAGGGCAAGAGAGGGGAGTTTACCCAATCAGCCCCAGCATTTT. It yields the protein CRAREGSLPNQPQHF.

The table lists this clonotype with a count of one. A single base separates this from a much larger clone, so it may be a read error. J is TRBJ1-2 and V is TRBV5-8; 7 positions match TRBD1. The CDR3 spans 14 residues. V lost 5 bases to trimming and J lost 7 bases; unmatched junction nucleotides: 11. In germline, CDR1 is SGHTS, CDR2 YDEGEE. The chain's CDR3 is CASSGGDSVGGYTF. DNA for the CDR3: TGTGCCAGCAGTGGCGGGGACAGTGTCGGTGGCTACACCTTC.

CDR3 DNA: TGTGCCACCAGCAGTGCGGGACAGGCCCTTTCACCCCTCCACTTT. It specifies CATSSAGQALSPLHF. The chain combines TRBV15 with TRBJ1-6; TRBD1 matches 8 bases. V gave up 3 bases and J gave up 9 bases; unmatched junction bases: 7. The CDR3 loop spans 15 amino acids. Germline lookup yields CDR1 LNHNV and CDR2 YYDKDF (reference sequence).

This clonotype was seen only a few times. The chain has TRBV6-5 and TRBJ1-6; D call uncertain. The CDR3 totals 14 residues. V was trimmed by 2 bases and J by 9 bases, leaving 11 bases between them. Germline V gene lookup returns CDR1 MNHEY and CDR2 SVGAGI. The CDR3 spells CASSYGLLGSPLHF. CDR3 sequence (DNA): TGTGCCAGCAGTTACGGACTACTGGGTTCACCCCTCCACTTT.

The chain recombines TRBV7-9 with TRBJ1-6, with D possibly being TRBD1 (6 bases). Germline V gene sequence: CDR1 SEHNR, CDR2 FQNEAQ (reference sequence). Trimming removed 3 bases at V and 7 bases at J, with 16 bases between. The CDR3 consists of 16 residues. CDR3 in DNA: TGTGCCAGCAGCTTGCGGCCGGGGGCCTTCAATTCACCCCTCCACTTT. Translated, it gives CASSLRPGAFNSPLHF.

The chain has TRBV2 and TRBJ1-5, with D unresolved. The CDR3 is made up of 18 amino acids. Germline V gene sequence: CDR1 SNHLY, CDR2 FYNNEI. Trimming cost V 5 bases and J 2 bases, with 22 bases left between them. In DNA form, the CDR3 reads TGTGCCAGCAGTTTATGGGGAACGCGGACGGGAGGCAATCAGCCCCAGCATTTT. Translating it yields CASSLWGTRTGGNQPQHF.